These T cell receptor beta chains were read from a single sample in a study of shared clonotypes between healthy human individuals. Sequencing used immunoSEQ multiplex PCR; TCRdb keeps in-frame clones, though not all of them. Of about 1.9 million clones in the sample, around 95% were seen once. The sample comprised naive CD8+ T cells from PBMCs. All receptors come from a man between 18 and 29 years old in good health. Some clones in this sample may be carry-over from other donors' samples. Both conserved end residues are part of each CDR3.

v_gene	CDR3aa
TRBV27	CASSFARGPDTQYF
TRBV19	CASSIPGQGAHEQYF
TRBV11-2	CASSVTPYNTGELFF
TRBV2	CASSSQGLGTAITDTQYF
TRBV6-1	CASSEVDRGSSEEETQYF
TRBV7-8	CASSADRGPYEQYF
TRBV29-1	CSVERQGVYEQYF
TRBV7-3	CASSPTSAVTDTQYF
TRBV4-1	CASSQGPREGGTEAFF
TRBV7-9	CATEGGGSPYEQYF
TRBV19	CASTAPDRGWGNTEAFF
TRBV21-1	CASSKDRSYEQYF
TRBV14	CASSQGSPSTGKLFF
TRBV30	CAWSAHDRGRAGELFF
TRBV7-9	CASSPSPGTDSYEQYF
TRBV19	CASSIVGTDNQPQHF
TRBV9	CASSVSKVGGGANVLTF
TRBV28	CASSPLPSYEQYF
TRBV19	CASSIRDVEAFF
TRBV27	CASSSRDSYSGANVLTF
TRBV7-3	CASSLNQRYEQYF
TRBV30	CAWSVGGFGQPQHF
TRBV29-1	CSVEGGLVGFQETQYF
TRBV2	CASRGSPTGGWTEAFF
TRBV9	CASRAGQGGNEQFF
TRBV5-4	CASRPGQGAYEQYF
TRBV4-3	CASSPISHRARSYNEQFF
TRBV19	CASSISREGPGSYEQYF
TRBV4-2	CASSQRGSGSYEQYF
TRBV7-6	CASSLTGGLNTEAFF
TRBV27	CASSLTGANTEAFF
TRBV27	CASSLSAGAYNEQFF
TRBV29-1	CSASGQNINEKLFF